The next 28 T cell receptor delta chains were all read from a single sample in a study of gamma-delta T cells after stem cell transplantation. TCRdb re-processed the RT-PCR reads via CATT. This sample has over 1,500 delta-chain clones, with roughly a third found just once. Sequenced: gamma-delta T cells. The receptors here all came from a human donor. It is not recorded whose cells these are; they may come from a transplant donor.

As to this clone: This sequence may be a read error, since a much larger clone differs from it by one base. The CDR3 sequence: CACDPILGDRGYTDKLIF. The CDR3 DNA follows: TGTGCCTGTGACCCGATACTGGGGGATAGAGGGTACACCGATAAACTCATCTTT. The chain carries TRDV2 and TRDJ1, with TRDD3 matching 11 bases. The CDR3 loop spans 18 amino acids. Germline loops: CDR1 GEAIGNYY, CDR2 EKD. V lost 3 bases and J lost 0; bases outside the gene matches: 11.

In its sample, this clone was seen a few times. The V and J genes are TRDV1 and TRDJ1, with D possibly matching TRDD3 (6 bases). CDR1 TSWWSYY and CDR2 QGS come from the germline V gene. V was clipped by 0 bases and J by 3 bases, with 26 bases between them. The CDR3 consists of 20 residues. The CDR3 loop reads CALGELWTLFLAGVSDKLIF. In DNA, the CDR3 is TGTGCTCTTGGGGAACTGTGGACCCTTTTTTTGGCTGGGGTCTCCGATAAACTCATCTTT.

This clone was seen a few times. A read error is the likely source, as a far larger clone sits one nucleotide away. The CDR3, as DNA: TGTGCCTGTGCCACCGGGGGATATCAGAGCTCCTGGGACACCCGACAGATGTTTTTC. The encoded protein is CACATGGYQSSWDTRQMFF. The chain carries TRDV2 and TRDJ3; 8 bases fit TRDD3. This CDR3 has 19 residues. Germline loops: CDR1 GEAIGNYY, CDR2 EKD.

Worth noting for this clone: Sequence at one end of the junction differs from germline and may be a read error. The chain combines TRDV2 with TRDJ1, with TRDD3 identical over 7 bases. The CDR3 is 19 amino acids. Germline V CDR1 and CDR2: GEAIGNYY, EKD. The CDR3: CACDTVSPFMGEATDNLIF. The CDR3 DNA reads TGTGCCTGTGACACCGTATCCCCTTTTATGGGGGAGGCCACCGATAACCTCATCTTT.

In its sample, this clone is large. J is TRDJ1 and V is TRDV2; TRDD3 agrees at 10 bases. Trimming took 0 bases from V and 1 from J; bases not matched to a gene: 13. The CDR3 contains 19 residues. Germline CDR1 and CDR2: GEAIGNYY and EKD. The DNA for the CDR3 is TGTGCCTGTGACACCGTTGACTACGGGGGATACGCGGGCACCGATAAACTCATCTTT. Residues: CACDTVDYGGYAGTDKLIF.

This clone has more than one count but fewer than ten. The chain recombines TRDV2 with TRDJ1; 12 nucleotides align to TRDD3. Unmatched junction bases numbered 9, after V lost 3 bases and J lost 2 bases. The length of the CDR3 is 17 residues. From germline, CDR1 is GEAIGNYY and CDR2 EKD. The CDR3: CACDRLGDTTKTDKLIF. The CDR3 DNA follows: TGTGCCTGTGACCGACTGGGGGATACTACGAAGACCGATAAACTCATCTTT.

The sample holds a few counts of this clone. The genes are TRDV2 and TRDJ3; D is uncertain. Trimming removed 0 bases from V and 0 bases from J, with 20 bases in between. Looked up from germline, CDR1 is GEAIGNYY and CDR2 is EKD. This CDR3 is 21 amino acids long. The CDR3 reads CACDTIRSLPESSWDTRQMFF. CDR3 coding DNA: TGTGCCTGTGACACCATCCGGTCTCTACCTGAAAGCTCCTGGGACACCCGACAGATGTTTTTC.

The sample holds one count of this clone. The chain links TRDV2 to TRDJ1, with a possible D match to TRDD3 (5 bases). This CDR3 contains 19 residues. V was trimmed by 0 bases and J by 2 bases, leaving 24 bases between them. Germline loops: CDR1 GEAIGNYY, CDR2 EKD. CDR3 bases: TGTGCCTGTGACACCATCGCTTCTGGAGATACTCAGAAGACCGATAAACTCATCTTT. The encoded protein is CACDTIASGDTQKTDKLIF.

For this clone: This may come from a read error, since a much larger clone is one base off. The chain employs TRDV2 and TRDJ3, with D hard to call. Germline values: CDR1 GEAIGNYY, CDR2 EKD. There are 19 residues in the CDR3. V lost 4 bases and J lost 5, with 23 bases in between. The CDR3 spells CACERLRALPSGDTRQMFF. The CDR3, as DNA: TGTGCCTGTGAACGATTGAGGGCCCTCCCGTCCGGGGACACCCGACAGATGTTTTTC.

Details on this clone: It is likely a read error: a sequence one base away is far more abundant. Other DNA sequences in the sample encode the same CDR3. The chain carries TRDV2 and TRDJ1, with TRDD2 as a possible D gene (5 bases). Per the germline V gene, CDR1 is GEAIGNYY and CDR2 is EKD. V shed 0 bases and J shed 2 bases, with 24 bases lying between them. CDR3 length: 19 residues. This CDR3 reads CACDTVRYPTLEYTDKLIF. For the CDR3, the DNA is TGTGCCTGTGACACCGTTCGTTACCCTACTTTGGAGTATACCGATAAACTCATCTTT.

This clone was detected only a few times. This may be a read error: a much more frequent sequence differs by one nucleotide. The same CDR3 also results from other DNA sequences found in this sample. The rearrangement links TRDV2 to TRDJ3; D may be TRDD3 (6 bases). The CDR3 is 20 amino acids. Germline loops: CDR1 GEAIGNYY, CDR2 EKD. DNA of the CDR3: TGTGCCTGTGACCGGACCCCTCTTTCTGGGGCACTGATGGACACCCGACAAATGTTTTTC. Translated, it gives CACDRTPLSGALMDTRQMFF.

This rearrangement joins TRDV2 to TRDJ2; 9 nucleotides line up with TRDD3. CDR3 length: 16 residues. Germline CDR1 reads GEAIGNYY; CDR2 reads EKD. Trimming took 1 base from V and 0 from J; bases not matched to a gene: 2. The CDR3 nucleotides are TGTGCCTGTGACACACTGGGGGACACTTTGACAGCACAACTCTTCTTT. The encoded protein is CACDTLGDTLTAQLFF.

This clone turned up a few times. This chain connects TRDV2 to TRDJ1; D is perhaps TRDD3 (6 bases). Germline loops: CDR1 GEAIGNYY, CDR2 EKD. V lost 3 bases and J 2 bases, leaving 24 bases between the germline ends. CDR3 length: 18 amino acids. CDR3 amino acids: CACDALKLGGLKTDKLIF. CDR3 nucleotides: TGTGCCTGTGACGCACTCAAGTTAGGGGGACTGAAGACCGATAAACTCATCTTT.

As concerns this clone: This may arise from a read error, as a much more abundant clone is one base away. The same CDR3 can be traced to other DNA sequences in this sample. The chain employs TRDV2 and TRDJ1; 8 bases map to TRDD3. This CDR3 is built from 17 residues. The V gene's germline CDR1 is GEAIGNYY and CDR2 EKD. V shed 3 bases, J shed 5 bases, and the junction held 16 bases outside the gene matches. CDR3 protein: CACDFLKGDIVSDKLIF. Here the CDR3 DNA reads TGTGCCTGTGACTTCCTAAAGGGGGATATTGTATCAGATAAACTCATCTTT.

By share, this clone counts as large. The chain employs TRDV2 and TRDJ1; 9 bases fit TRDD3. The V segment lost 0 bases and the J segment 3 bases; nucleotides outside the gene matches: 7. The CDR3 runs 16 residues. Germline CDR1 GEAIGNYY, CDR2 EKD. The CDR3 spells CACDTVGGIQPDKLIF. DNA for the CDR3: TGTGCCTGTGACACCGTCGGGGGGATACAGCCCGATAAACTCATCTTT.

The table lists this clone with a few counts. The chain combines TRDV2 with TRDJ1, with TRDD3 matching over 12 bases. CDR3 size: 19 residues. Per germline, CDR1 GEAIGNYY and CDR2 EKD. Germline trimming cut 3 bases from V and 0 bases from J; bases unmatched to any gene: 13. CDR3 protein: CACDPLTGGYTRYTDKLIF. The CDR3 nucleotides read TGTGCCTGTGACCCCCTTACTGGGGGATACACGCGCTACACCGATAAACTCATCTTT.

Of note for this clone: A much larger clone is a single base away; this may be a read error. The chain is built from TRDV2 and TRDJ1; D unclear. The CDR3 is 13 residues long. Germline values: CDR1 GEAIGNYY, CDR2 EKD. V was trimmed by 3 bases and J by 4 bases, leaving 11 bases between them. DNA of the CDR3: TGTGCCTGTGACGCCTATGGAAACGATAAACTCATCTTT. It codes for CACDAYGNDKLIF.

A note on this clone: A far larger clone differs by one base, so this is likely a read error. Other DNA sequences in the sample encode the same CDR3. The chain has TRDV2 and TRDJ1; no clear D gene. The germline gives CDR1 GEAIGNYY, CDR2 EKD. The CDR3 totals 15 residues. CDR3 sequence (DNA): TGTGCCTGTGACACCGTCTCCCTCCACACCGATAAGCTCATCTTT. Protein sequence: CACDTVSLHTDKLIF.

By frequency in the sample, this clone is large. The V call is TRDV2, the J call TRDJ1, with TRDD2 as a possible D gene (5 bases). CDR1 GEAIGNYY and CDR2 EKD come from the germline V gene. V gave up 5 bases and J gave up 1 base, with 13 bases separating them. The CDR3 contains 14 residues. The CDR3 here is CACAYLSGTDKLIF. The CDR3 region has the DNA TGTGCCTGTGCCTACTTGTCGGGCACCGATAAACTCATCTTT.

Remarks on this clone: A far larger clone is just one base off, so this is likely a read error. This chain joins TRDV2 and TRDJ1, with 13 bases fitting TRDD3. The CDR3 runs 17 residues. Germline values: CDR1 GEAIGNYY, CDR2 EKD. The CDR3 is CACDSLLGDTLTDKLTF. The CDR3, as DNA: TGTGCCTGTGACTCTTTACTGGGGGATACGCTCACCGATAAACTCACCTTT.

This clone is medium-sized in the sample. V and J are TRDV2 and TRDJ1, with 10 bases aligning to TRDD3. V dropped 1 base and J dropped 0; count of bases not matched to a gene: 7. Germline lookup yields CDR1 GEAIGNYY and CDR2 EKD. CDR3 length: 17 amino acids. CDR3 nucleotide sequence: TGTGCCTGTGACACTTTGGACGGGGGATACGACACCGATAAACTCATCTTT. Its translation is CACDTLDGGYDTDKLIF.

V is TRDV2 and J is TRDJ1; D is possibly TRDD3 (5 bases). This CDR3 contains 18 residues. The germline V gene has CDR1 GEAIGNYY and CDR2 EKD. V was trimmed by 4 bases and J by 6 bases, leaving 29 bases between them. Here the CDR3 DNA reads TGTGCCTGTGAAGCCCTGTATGGATCTGTGGGATGCGTCAATAAACTCATCTTT. The encoded protein is CACEALYGSVGCVNKLIF.

Turning to this clone: A read error may explain this, as a much larger clone is one base away. This chain joins TRDV2 and TRDJ1; 12 bases align to TRDD3. The CDR3 spans 18 residues. V shed 4 bases, J shed 6 bases, and the junction held 17 bases outside the gene matches. Per the germline V gene, CDR1 is GEAIGNYY and CDR2 is EKD. The CDR3 bases are TGTGCCTGTGATTCCCTGTATGGATCTGGGGGATACGTCAATAAACTCATCTTT. Its protein is CACDSLYGSGGYVNKLIF.

This clone has more than one count but fewer than ten. It may be a read error: a sequence one base away is much more abundant. The rearrangement joins TRDV2 to TRDJ2; TRDD3 agrees at 8 bases. This CDR3 contains 14 residues. The V gene end was trimmed by 2 bases and the J gene end by 10 bases; junction bases not matched to a gene: 8. In germline, CDR1 is GEAIGNYY, CDR2 EKD. The CDR3 reads CACDKLGGQEQLFF. CDR3 DNA sequence: TGTGCCTGTGACAAACTGGGGGGACAGGAACAACTCTTCTTT.

This clone counts as medium-sized. The genes are TRDV2 and TRDJ1, with 13 positions matching TRDD3. V was pared by 3 bases and J by 2 bases, with 11 bases of the junction left unmatched. This CDR3 is built from 18 residues. Germline V CDR1 and CDR2: GEAIGNYY, EKD. The CDR3 loop is CACDPLLLGDTETDKLIF. The CDR3 coding sequence is TGTGCCTGTGACCCCCTCCTACTGGGGGATACGGAGACCGATAAACTCATCTTT.

Concerning this clone itself: It is likely a read error: a sequence one base away is far more abundant. The chain carries TRDV2 and TRDJ1; 7 bases map to TRDD3. The V gene's germline CDR1 is GEAIGNYY and CDR2 EKD. This CDR3 has 16 amino acids. Trimming removed 0 bases from V and 5 bases from J; junction bases left unmatched: 11. Here the CDR3 reads CACDTRGDPHADKLIF. Written as DNA, the CDR3 is TGTGCCTGTGACACCCGGGGGGATCCCCACGCAGATAAACTCATCTTT.

Turning to this clone: Other DNA sequences in this sample translate to the same CDR3. V gene TRDV2 combines with J gene TRDJ1, with 11 bases identical to TRDD3. This CDR3 contains 24 residues. With 3 bases clipped from V and 5 bases from J, the junction kept 34 bases outside the gene matches. The germline CDR1 and CDR2 sequences are GEAIGNYY and EKD. In DNA, the CDR3 is TGTGCCTGTGACCCTATACCTACCCCGCTTATGGGGGATACGCCGGAAGGAGGAACGGATAAACTCATCTTT. This sequence encodes CACDPIPTPLMGDTPEGGTDKLIF.

This clone ranks as medium-sized. The J gene is TRDJ1, the V gene TRDV2, with TRDD3 matching over 10 bases. CDR1 and CDR2 from the germline V gene are GEAIGNYY and EKD. V was clipped by 3 bases and J by 0 bases; unmatched bases: 6. The CDR3 loop spans 16 amino acids. CDR3 in amino acids: CACDGMLGDNTDKLIF. CDR3 DNA sequence: TGTGCCTGTGACGGCATGCTGGGGGATAACACCGATAAACTCATCTTT.